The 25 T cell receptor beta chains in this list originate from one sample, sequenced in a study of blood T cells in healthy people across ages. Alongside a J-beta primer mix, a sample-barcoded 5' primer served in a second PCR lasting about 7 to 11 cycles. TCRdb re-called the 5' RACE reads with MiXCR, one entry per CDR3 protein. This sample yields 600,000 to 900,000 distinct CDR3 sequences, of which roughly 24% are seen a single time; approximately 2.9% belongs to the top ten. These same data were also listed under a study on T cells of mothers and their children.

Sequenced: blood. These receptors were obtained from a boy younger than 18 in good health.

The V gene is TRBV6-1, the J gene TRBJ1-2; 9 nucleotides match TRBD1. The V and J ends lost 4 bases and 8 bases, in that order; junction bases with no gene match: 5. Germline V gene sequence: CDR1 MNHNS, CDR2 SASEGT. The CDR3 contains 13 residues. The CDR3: CASSGTGEGGYTF. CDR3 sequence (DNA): TGTGCCAGCAGTGGGACAGGGGAGGGAGGCTACACCTTC.

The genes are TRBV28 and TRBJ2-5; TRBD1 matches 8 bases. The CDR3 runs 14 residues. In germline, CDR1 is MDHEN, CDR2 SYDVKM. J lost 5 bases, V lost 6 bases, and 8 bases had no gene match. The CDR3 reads CASRSGGAVETQYF. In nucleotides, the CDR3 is TGTGCCAGCAGGTCAGGGGGCGCGGTGGAGACCCAGTACTTC.

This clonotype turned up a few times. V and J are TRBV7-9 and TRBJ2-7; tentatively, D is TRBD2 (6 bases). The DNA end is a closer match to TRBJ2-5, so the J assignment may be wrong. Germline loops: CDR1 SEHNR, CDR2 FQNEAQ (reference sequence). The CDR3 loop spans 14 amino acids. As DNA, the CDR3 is TGTGCCAGCAGCTTTCGGACTACCCAAGAGACCCAGTACTTC. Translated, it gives CASSFRTTQETQYF.

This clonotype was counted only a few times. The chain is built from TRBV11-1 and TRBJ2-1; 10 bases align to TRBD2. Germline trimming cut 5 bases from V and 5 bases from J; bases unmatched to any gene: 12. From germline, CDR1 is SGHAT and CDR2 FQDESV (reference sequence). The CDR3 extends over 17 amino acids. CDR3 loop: CASSPLFKRGGHNEQFF. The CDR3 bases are TGTGCCAGCAGCCCCCTCTTCAAGCGGGGGGGCCACAATGAGCAGTTCTTC. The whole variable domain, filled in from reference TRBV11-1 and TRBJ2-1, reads EAEVAQSPRYKITEKSQAVAFWCDPISGHATLYWYRQILGQGPELLVQFQDESVVDDSQLPKDRFSAERLKGVDSTLKIQPAELGDSAMYLCASSPLFKRGGHNEQFFGPGTRLTVL.

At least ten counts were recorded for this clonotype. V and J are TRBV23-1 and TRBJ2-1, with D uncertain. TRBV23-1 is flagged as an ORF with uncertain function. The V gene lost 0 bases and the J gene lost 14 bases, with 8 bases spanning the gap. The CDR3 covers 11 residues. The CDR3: CASSQSKEEFF. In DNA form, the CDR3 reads TGCGCCAGCAGTCAATCCAAAGAGGAGTTCTTC.

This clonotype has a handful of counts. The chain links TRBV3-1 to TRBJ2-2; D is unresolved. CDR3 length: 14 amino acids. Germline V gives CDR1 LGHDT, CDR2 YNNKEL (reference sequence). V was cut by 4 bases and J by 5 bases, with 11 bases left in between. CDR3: CASSPPSATGELFF. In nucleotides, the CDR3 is TGTGCCAGCAGCCCTCCTTCCGCTACCGGGGAGCTGTTTTTT.

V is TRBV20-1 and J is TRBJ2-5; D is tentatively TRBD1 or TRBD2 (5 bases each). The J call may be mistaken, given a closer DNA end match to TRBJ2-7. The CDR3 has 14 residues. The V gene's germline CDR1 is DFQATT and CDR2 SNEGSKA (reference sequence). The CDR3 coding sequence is TGCAGTGCTGGTCGGGACGGGATCTCCTACGAGCAGTACTTC. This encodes CSAGRDGISYEQYF.

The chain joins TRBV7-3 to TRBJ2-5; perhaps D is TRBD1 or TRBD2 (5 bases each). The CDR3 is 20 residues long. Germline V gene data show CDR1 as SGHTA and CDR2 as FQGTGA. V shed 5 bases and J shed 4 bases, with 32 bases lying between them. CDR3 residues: CASSLSKRLGTHWGPETQYF. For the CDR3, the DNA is TGTGCCAGCAGCCTATCGAAGAGACTGGGGACCCACTGGGGACCAGAGACCCAGTACTTC.

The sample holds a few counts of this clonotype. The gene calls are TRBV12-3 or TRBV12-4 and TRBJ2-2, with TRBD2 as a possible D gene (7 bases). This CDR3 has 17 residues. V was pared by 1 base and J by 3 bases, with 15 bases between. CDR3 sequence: CASSLVGRGADTGELFF. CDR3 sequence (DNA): TGTGCCAGCAGTTTAGTGGGTCGGGGGGCCGACACCGGGGAGCTGTTTTTT.

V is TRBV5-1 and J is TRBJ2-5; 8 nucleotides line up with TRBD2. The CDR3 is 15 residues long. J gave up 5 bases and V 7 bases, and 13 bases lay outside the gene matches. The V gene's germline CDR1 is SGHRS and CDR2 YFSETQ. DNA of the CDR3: TGCGCCAGCGGCCCTCTAGCGGGCGGAGCGGAGACCCAGTACTTC. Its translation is CASGPLAGGAETQYF. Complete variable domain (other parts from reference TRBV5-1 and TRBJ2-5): KAGVTQTPRYLIKTRGQQVTLSCSPISGHRSVSWYQQTPGQGLQFLFEYFSETQRNKGNFPGRFSGRQFSNSRSEMNVSTLELGDSALYLCASGPLAGGAETQYFGPGTRLLVL.

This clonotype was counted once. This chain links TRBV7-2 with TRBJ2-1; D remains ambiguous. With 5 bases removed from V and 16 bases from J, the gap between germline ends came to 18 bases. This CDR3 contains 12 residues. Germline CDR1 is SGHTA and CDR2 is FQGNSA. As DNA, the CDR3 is TGTGCCAGCAGCCGATCCGAGACTTCCCATTTCTTC. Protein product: CASSRSETSHFF.

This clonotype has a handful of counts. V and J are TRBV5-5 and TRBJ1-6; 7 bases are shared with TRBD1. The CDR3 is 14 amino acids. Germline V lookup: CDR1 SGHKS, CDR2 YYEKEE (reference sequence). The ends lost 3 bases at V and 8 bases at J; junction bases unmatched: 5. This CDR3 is CASSSTGKDSPLHF. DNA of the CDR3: TGTGCCAGCAGCTCGACAGGGAAGGATTCACCCCTCCACTTT. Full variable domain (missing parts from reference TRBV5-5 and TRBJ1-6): DAGVTQSPTHLIKTRGQQVTLRCSPISGHKSVSWYQQVLGQGPQFIFQYYEKEERGRGNFPDRFSARQFPNYSSELNVNALLLGDSALYLCASSSTGKDSPLHFGNGTRLTVT.

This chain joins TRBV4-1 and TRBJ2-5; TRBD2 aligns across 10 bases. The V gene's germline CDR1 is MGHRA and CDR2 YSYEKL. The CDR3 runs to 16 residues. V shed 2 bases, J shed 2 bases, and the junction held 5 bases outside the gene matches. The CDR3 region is CASSQILAGEQETQYF. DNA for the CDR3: TGCGCCAGCAGCCAAATCCTAGCGGGGGAACAAGAGACCCAGTACTTC.

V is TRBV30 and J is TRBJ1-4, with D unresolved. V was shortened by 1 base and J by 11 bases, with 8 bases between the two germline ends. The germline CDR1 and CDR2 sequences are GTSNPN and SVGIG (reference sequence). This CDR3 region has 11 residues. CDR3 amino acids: CAWSGGVKLFF. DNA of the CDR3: TGTGCCTGGAGTGGCGGGGTGAAACTGTTTTTT. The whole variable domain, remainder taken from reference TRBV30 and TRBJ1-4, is SQTIHQWPATLVQPVGSPLSLECTVEGTSNPNLYWYRQAAGRGLQLLFYSVGIGQISSEVPQNLSASRPQDRQFILSSKKLLLSDSGFYLCAWSGGVKLFFGSGTQLSVL.

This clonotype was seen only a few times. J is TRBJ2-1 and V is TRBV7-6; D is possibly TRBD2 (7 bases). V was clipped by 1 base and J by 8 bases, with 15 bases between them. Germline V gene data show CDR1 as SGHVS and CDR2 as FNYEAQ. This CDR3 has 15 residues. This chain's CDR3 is CASSLGGGPGDEQFF. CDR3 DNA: TGTGCCAGCAGCTTAGGGGGGGGCCCCGGCGATGAGCAGTTCTTC.

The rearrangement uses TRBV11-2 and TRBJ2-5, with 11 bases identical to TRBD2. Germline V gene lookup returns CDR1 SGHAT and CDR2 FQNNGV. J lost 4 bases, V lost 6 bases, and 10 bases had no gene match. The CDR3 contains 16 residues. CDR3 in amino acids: CASRYGTSGGGETQYF. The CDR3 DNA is TGTGCCAGCAGATATGGTACTAGCGGGGGTGGAGAGACCCAGTACTTC.

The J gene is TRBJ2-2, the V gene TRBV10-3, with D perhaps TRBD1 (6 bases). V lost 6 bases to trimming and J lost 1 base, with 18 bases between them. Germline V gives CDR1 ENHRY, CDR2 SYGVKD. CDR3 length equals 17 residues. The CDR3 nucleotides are TGTGCCATCAGGGCAGGGGTTGGAAAACTGAACACCGGGGAGCTGTTTTTT. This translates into CAIRAGVGKLNTGELFF.

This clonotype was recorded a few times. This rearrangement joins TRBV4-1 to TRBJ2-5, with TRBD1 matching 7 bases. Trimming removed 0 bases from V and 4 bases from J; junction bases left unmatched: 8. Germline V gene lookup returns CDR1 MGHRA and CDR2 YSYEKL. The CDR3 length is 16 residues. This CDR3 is CASSQDRDSLGETQYF. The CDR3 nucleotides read TGCGCCAGCAGCCAAGATAGGGACAGCCTTGGAGAGACCCAGTACTTC.

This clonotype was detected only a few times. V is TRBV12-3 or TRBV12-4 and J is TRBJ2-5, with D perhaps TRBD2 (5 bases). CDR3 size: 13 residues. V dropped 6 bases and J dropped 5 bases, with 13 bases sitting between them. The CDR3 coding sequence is TGTGCCAGCAGCCCATGGGAGTGGGAGACCCAGTACTTC. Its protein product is CASSPWEWETQYF.

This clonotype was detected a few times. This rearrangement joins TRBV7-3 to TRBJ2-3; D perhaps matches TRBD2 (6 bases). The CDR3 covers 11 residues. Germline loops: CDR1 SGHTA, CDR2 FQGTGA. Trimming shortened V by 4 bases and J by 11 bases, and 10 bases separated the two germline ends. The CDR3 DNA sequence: TGTGCCAGCAGCTCCTTAGCGGAGCAGTATTTT. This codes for CASSSLAEQYF.

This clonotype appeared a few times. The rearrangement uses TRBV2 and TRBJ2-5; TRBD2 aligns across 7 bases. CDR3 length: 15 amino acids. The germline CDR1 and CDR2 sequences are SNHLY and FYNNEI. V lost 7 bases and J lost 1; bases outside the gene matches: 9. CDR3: CASNAQGGAQETQYF. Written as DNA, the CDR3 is TGTGCCAGCAACGCCCAGGGAGGGGCCCAAGAGACCCAGTACTTC.

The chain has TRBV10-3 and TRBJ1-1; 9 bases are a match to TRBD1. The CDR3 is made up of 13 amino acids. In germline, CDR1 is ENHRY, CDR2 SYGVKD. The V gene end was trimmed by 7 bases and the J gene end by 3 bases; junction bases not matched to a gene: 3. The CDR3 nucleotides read TGTGCCATCAATGACAGGGGGGACACTGAAGCTTTCTTT. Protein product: CAINDRGDTEAFF.

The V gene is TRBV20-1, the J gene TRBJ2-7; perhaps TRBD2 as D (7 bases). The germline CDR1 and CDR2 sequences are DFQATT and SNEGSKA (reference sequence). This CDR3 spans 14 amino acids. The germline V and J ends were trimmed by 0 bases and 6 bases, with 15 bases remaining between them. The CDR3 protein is CSARDGGRGLEQYF. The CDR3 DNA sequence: TGCAGTGCTAGAGATGGTGGGCGGGGGCTCGAGCAGTACTTC.

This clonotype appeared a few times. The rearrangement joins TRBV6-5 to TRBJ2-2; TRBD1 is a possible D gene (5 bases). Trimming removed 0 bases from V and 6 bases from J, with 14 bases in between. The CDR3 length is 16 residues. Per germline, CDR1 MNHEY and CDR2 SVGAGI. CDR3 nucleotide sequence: TGTGCCAGCAGTTACTCAGTCAGGGCTCGGTCCGGGGAGCTGTTTTTT. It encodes CASSYSVRARSGELFF.

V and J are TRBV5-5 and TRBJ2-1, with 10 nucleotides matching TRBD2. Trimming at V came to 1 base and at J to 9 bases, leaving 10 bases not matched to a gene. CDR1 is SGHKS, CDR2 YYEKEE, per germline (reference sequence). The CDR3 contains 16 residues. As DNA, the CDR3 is TGTGCCAGCAGCTTGCTGAGCGGGGGGGCCTTAAGTGAGCAGTTCTTC. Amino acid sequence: CASSLLSGGALSEQFF.